A few counts support the clone carrying this TCR beta chain. This entry belongs to a study of blood T cell repertoires in COVID-19. About the research overall: The United States, Italy and Spain were the sources of the acute and convalescent COVID-19 samples. Nucleic acid was either cDNA or gDNA, and it came from T cells, B-cell-depleted T cells, or PBMCs.

How the authors handled the data: Reference gene primers were amplified, and this amplification served to estimate nucleated cell counts. Here immunoSEQ multiplex PCR was the method, and the copy in TCRdb shows in-frame clones only, minus some. V, J and clone size are those of that table, while D and trimming were read from the DNA. This sample has about 150,000 clones, with roughly 88% found just once. The study recruited people aged about 18 to 90 years across 24 US areas. The V and J ends lost 7 bases and 2 bases respectively, with 17 bases between them. The CDR3 is 15 residues long. Germline V gene lookup returns CDR1 MDHEN and CDR2 SYDVKM.

This receptor was identified in a man in his 70s who had been exposed to COVID-19. Source material: PBMCs or T cells enriched from blood (not recorded which). The chain links TRBV28 to TRBJ1-2; D possibly corresponds to TRBD1 (6 bases). The CDR3 coding sequence is TGTGCCAGCACACCGAGGGGGGGAGGGAACTATGGCTACACCTTC. It codes for CASTPRGGGNYGYTF.